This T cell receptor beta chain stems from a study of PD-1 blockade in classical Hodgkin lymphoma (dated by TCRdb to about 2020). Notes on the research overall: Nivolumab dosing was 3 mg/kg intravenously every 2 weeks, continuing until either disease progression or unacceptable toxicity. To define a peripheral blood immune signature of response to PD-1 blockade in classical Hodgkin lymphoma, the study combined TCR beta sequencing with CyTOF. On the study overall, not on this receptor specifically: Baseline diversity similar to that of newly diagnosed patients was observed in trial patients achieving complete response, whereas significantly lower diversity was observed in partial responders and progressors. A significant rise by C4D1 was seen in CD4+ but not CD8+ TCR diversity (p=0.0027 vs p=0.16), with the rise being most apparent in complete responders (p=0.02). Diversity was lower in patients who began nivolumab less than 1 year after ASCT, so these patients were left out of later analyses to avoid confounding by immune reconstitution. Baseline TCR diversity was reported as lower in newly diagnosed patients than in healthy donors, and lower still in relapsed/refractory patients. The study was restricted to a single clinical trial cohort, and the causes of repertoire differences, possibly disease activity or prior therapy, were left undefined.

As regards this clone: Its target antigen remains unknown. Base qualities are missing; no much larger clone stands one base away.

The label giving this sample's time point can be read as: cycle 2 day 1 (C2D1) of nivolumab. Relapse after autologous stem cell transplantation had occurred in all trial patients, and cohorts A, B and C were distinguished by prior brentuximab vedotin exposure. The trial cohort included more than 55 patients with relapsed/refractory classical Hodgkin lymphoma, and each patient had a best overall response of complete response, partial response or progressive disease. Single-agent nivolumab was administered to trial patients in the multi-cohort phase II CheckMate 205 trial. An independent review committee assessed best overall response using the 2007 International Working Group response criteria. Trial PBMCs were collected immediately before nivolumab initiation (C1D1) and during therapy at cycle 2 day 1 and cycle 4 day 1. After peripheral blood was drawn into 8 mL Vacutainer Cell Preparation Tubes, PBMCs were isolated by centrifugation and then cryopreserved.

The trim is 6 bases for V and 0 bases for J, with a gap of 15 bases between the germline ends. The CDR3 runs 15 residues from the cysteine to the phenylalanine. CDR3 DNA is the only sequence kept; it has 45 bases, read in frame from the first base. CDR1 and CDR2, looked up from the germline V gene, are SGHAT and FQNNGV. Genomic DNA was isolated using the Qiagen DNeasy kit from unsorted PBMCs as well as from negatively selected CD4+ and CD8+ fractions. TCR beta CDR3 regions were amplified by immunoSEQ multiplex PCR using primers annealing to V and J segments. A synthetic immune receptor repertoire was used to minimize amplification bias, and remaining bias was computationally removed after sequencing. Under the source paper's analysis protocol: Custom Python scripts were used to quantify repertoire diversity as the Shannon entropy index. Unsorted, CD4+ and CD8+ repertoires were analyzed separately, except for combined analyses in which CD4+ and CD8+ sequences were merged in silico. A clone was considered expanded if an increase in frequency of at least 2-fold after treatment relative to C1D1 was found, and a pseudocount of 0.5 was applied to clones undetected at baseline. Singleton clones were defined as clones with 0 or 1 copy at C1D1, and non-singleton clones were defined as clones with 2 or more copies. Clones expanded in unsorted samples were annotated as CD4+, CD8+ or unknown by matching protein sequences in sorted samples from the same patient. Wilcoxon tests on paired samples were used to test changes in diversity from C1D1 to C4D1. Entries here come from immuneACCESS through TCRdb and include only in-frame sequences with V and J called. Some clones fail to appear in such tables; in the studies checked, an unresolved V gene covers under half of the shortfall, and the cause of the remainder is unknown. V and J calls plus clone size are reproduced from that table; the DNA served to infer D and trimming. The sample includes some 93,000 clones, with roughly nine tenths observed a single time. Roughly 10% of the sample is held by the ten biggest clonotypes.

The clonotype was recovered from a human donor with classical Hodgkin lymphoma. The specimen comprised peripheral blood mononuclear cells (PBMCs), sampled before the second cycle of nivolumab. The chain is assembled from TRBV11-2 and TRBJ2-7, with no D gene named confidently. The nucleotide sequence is TGTGCCAGCAGACCCTTTAGACGGAGCTCCTACGAGCAGTACTTC. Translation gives CASRPFRRSSYEQYF.